The 30 T cell receptor beta chains below come from one sample, sequenced in a study of molecular identifiers for immune sequencing clone quantification. Each CDR3 protein gets one entry after TCRdb re-called the PCR reads with MiXCR. Altogether some 320,000 distinct CDR3 sequences are present, around 21% being singletons, with the ten largest covering over 0.7%. Material for sequencing was naive CD8+ T cells from blood, with Jurkat cell RNA spiked in. Subset here: FACS-sorted CD8+CD4-CCR7+CD45RA+ naive T cells. These receptors all stem from a human donor in good health. Some libraries in this study had Jurkat cell RNA spiked in.

Comment on this clonotype: This sequence may be a read error, since a much larger clone differs from it by one base. This chain uses TRBV4-1 with TRBJ2-7; D remains ambiguous. This CDR3 comprises 15 residues. Germline CDR1 reads MGHRA; CDR2 reads YSYEKL. The CDR3 loop reads CASGQQHLNSYEQYF. The CDR3 region has the DNA TGCGCCAGCGGCCAACAGCACCTGAACTCCTACGAGCAGTACTTC.

Ten or more counts support this clonotype. The V gene is TRBV29-1, the J gene TRBJ2-5, with 10 bases lining up with TRBD2. Germline trimming cut 4 bases from V and 3 bases from J; bases unmatched to any gene: 5. Germline lookup yields CDR1 SQVTM and CDR2 ANQGSEA. The CDR3 consists of 14 residues. The CDR3 nucleotides are TGCAGCGTTGTGCCCCTAGCGGGGGAAGAGACCCAGTACTTC. This translates into CSVVPLAGEETQYF. The full variable domain, with the rest looked up from reference TRBV29-1 and TRBJ2-5, is SAVISQKPSRDICQRGTSLTIQCQVDSQVTMMFWYRQQPGQSLTLIATANQGSEATYESGFVIDKFPISRPNLTFSTLTVSNMSPEDSSIYLCSVVPLAGEETQYFGPGTRLLVL.

Remarks on this clonotype: Just one base apart from a much larger clone, this may be a read error. The chain recombines TRBV19 with TRBJ2-6; tentative D call: TRBD1 (5 bases). V was shortened by 3 bases and J by 6 bases, with 12 bases between the two germline ends. The CDR3 is 15 residues long. Germline-derived CDR1 and CDR2 are LNHDA and SQIVND (reference sequence). CDR3 residues: CASSMGHPEANVLTF. Here the CDR3 DNA reads TGTGCCAGTAGTATGGGGCACCCTGAGGCCAACGTCCTGACTTTC.

This clonotype showed up just a few times. A much larger clone differs from this one at a single base, so this may be a read error. This chain uses TRBV5-1 with TRBJ2-7; 7 bases line up with TRBD2. The CDR3 has 15 amino acids. CDR1 SGHRS and CDR2 YFSETQ come from the germline V gene. CDR3 residues: CVSSLAGDYSYEQYF. In DNA, the CDR3 is TGCGTCAGCAGCTTGGCTGGGGACTACTCCTACGAGCAGTACTTC.

V usage is TRBV4-3 and J usage is TRBJ2-3, with TRBD1 matching over 8 bases. CDR1 is LGHNA and CDR2 is YSLEER in the germline V gene. The CDR3 covers 19 residues. The junction had 17 bases not matched to a gene; V was cut back by 0 bases and J by 6 bases. The CDR3 protein is CASSQDVRGRAGGLDTQYF. DNA for the CDR3: TGCGCCAGCAGCCAAGATGTTCGGGGTCGGGCAGGGGGCCTGGATACGCAGTATTTT.

In regard to this clonotype: This may be a read error: a much more frequent sequence differs by one nucleotide. This sequence joins TRBV9 and TRBJ1-1; 9 nucleotides line up with TRBD1. This CDR3 spans 17 amino acids. Germline V lookup: CDR1 SGDLS, CDR2 YYNGEE. J lost 4 bases, V lost 4 bases, and 14 bases had no gene match. Here the CDR3 reads CASSPAQTGGPFTEAFF. DNA for the CDR3: TGTGCCAGCAGCCCTGCCCAAACAGGGGGCCCTTTCACTGAAGCTTTCTTT.

There are a few counts of this clonotype. CDR3 protein: CASSYYLGGGETQYF. CDR3 DNA sequence: TGTGCCAGCAGTTACTACCTCGGGGGAGGAGAGACCCAGTACTTC. The chain links TRBV6-5 to TRBJ2-5; possible D gene TRBD2, 6 bases. The CDR3 runs 15 residues. The V and J ends lost 1 base and 4 bases respectively, with 13 bases between them. The germline CDR1 and CDR2 sequences are MNHEY and SVGAGI.

Notes on this clonotype: A single base separates this from a much larger clone, so it may be a read error. The chain employs TRBV7-6 and TRBJ2-3; 11 bases are a match to TRBD2. This CDR3 has 17 amino acids. Germline CDR1 reads SGHVS; CDR2 reads FNYEAQ. CDR3 in amino acids: CASNLATSGNQADTQYF. The CDR3 DNA reads TGTGCCAGCAACTTAGCGACTAGCGGGAATCAGGCAGATACGCAGTATTTT.

In its sample, this clonotype was seen many times. The chain is built from TRBV9 and TRBJ1-1; TRBD1 matches at 7 bases. This CDR3 is built from 15 residues. The J segment lost 0 bases and the V segment lost 3 bases, leaving 5 bases of the junction unmatched. In germline, CDR1 is SGDLS, CDR2 YYNGEE. In DNA, the CDR3 is TGTGCCAGCAGCGAAGGGGGCCCACTGAACACTGAAGCTTTCTTT. It yields the protein CASSEGGPLNTEAFF.

In this sample, this clonotype turned up many times. The genes are TRBV4-3 and TRBJ2-6; D call uncertain. CDR1 LGHNA and CDR2 YSLEER come from the germline V gene. This CDR3 has 15 residues. Trimming pared 11 bases from V and 0 bases from J, leaving 14 bases between. The CDR3 loop is CAAAPWYSGANVLTF. CDR3 in DNA: TGCGCCGCCGCCCCTTGGTACTCTGGGGCCAACGTCCTGACTTTC.

In regard to this clonotype: A much larger clone sits a single nucleotide away, making a read error possible. This chain connects TRBV20-1 to TRBJ2-7; D possibly matches TRBD1 or TRBD2 (6 bases each). CDR3 size: 13 residues. The V and J ends lost 5 bases and 6 bases respectively, with 17 bases between them. The germline V gene encodes CDR1 DFQATT and CDR2 SNEGSKA (reference sequence). CDR3 in DNA: TGCAGTGCTGGCCCGGGGGCGGACCTCGAGCAGTACTTC. Translating it yields CSAGPGADLEQYF.

This clonotype was seen at least ten times. The chain combines TRBV6-5 with TRBJ1-5; tentatively, D is TRBD1 (5 bases). The germline V gene encodes CDR1 MNHEY and CDR2 SVGAGI. The CDR3 length is 14 residues. V shed 3 bases and J shed 8 bases, with 14 bases lying between them. Written as DNA, the CDR3 is TGTGCCAGCAGTTATGTTGTAGGGGTTAAGCCCCAGCATTTT. It encodes CASSYVVGVKPQHF.

This clonotype has ten or more counts. This rearrangement joins TRBV4-3 to TRBJ1-1; possible D gene TRBD1, 6 bases. CDR1 is LGHNA, CDR2 YSLEER, per germline. Trimming took 0 bases from V and 6 from J, leaving 14 bases between them. The CDR3 totals 15 residues. In DNA form, the CDR3 reads TGCGCCAGCAGCCAAGATTTTCAGGGGATCCCTGAAGCTTTCTTT. Amino acid sequence: CASSQDFQGIPEAFF.

This clonotype was recorded at least ten times. The genes are TRBV29-1 and TRBJ2-1; possibly TRBD1 for D (5 bases). The CDR3 is 12 amino acids. V dropped 4 bases and J dropped 10 bases, with 14 bases sitting between them. The germline V gene encodes CDR1 SQVTM and CDR2 ANQGSEA. This CDR3 is CSVVRQPGEQFF. CDR3 coding DNA: TGCAGCGTTGTTAGACAGCCAGGGGAGCAGTTCTTC.

The count of this clonotype is one. One base away lies a much larger clone, so this may be a sequencing read error. The chain combines TRBV2 with TRBJ2-3; either TRBD1 or TRBD2 may supply D (5 bases each). The germline V gene has CDR1 SNHLY and CDR2 FYNNEI. Trimming left V 1 base short and J 2 bases short, with 13 bases between. The CDR3 sequence is 16 residues long. CDR3 region: CASSEGTGGATDTQYF. CDR3 bases: TGTGCCAGCAGTGAAGGGACTGGTGGGGCCACAGATACGCAGTATTTT.

The count of this clonotype is one. The chain combines TRBV4-3 with TRBJ2-7; no reliable D call. The germline V gene has CDR1 LGHNA and CDR2 YSLEER. Trimming left V 0 bases short and J 6 bases short, with 9 bases between. The CDR3 sequence is 13 residues long. For the CDR3, the DNA is TGCGCCAGCAGCCAAGATCGGGTAACCGAGCAGTACTTC. Translating gives CASSQDRVTEQYF.

This clonotype was counted at least ten times. The rearrangement joins TRBV14 to TRBJ1-1; 7 bases are shared with TRBD1. With V trimmed by 4 bases and J by 5 bases, 10 bases remained unmatched. Germline V gene data show CDR1 as SGHDN and CDR2 as FVKESK. The CDR3 sequence is 15 residues long. Written as DNA, the CDR3 is TGTGCCAGCAGCCCAGACCCGACAGGGAAAACTGAAGCTTTCTTT. Encoded protein: CASSPDPTGKTEAFF.

This chain joins TRBV7-2 and TRBJ2-1, with 9 bases fitting TRBD2. Germline CDR1 and CDR2: SGHTA and FQGNSA. The CDR3 is made up of 18 amino acids. After removal of 8 bases from V and 9 bases from J, the junction contained 23 bases not matched to a gene. The CDR3 DNA is TGTGCCAGCGGCAATGTCGTAACCTGGGGACTAGCTCTTTGTGAGCAGTTCTTC. It yields the protein CASGNVVTWGLALCEQFF.

This clonotype was observed a few times. The chain has TRBV27 and TRBJ2-7; 7 bases match TRBD1. Germline V gene sequence: CDR1 MNHEY, CDR2 SMNVEV (reference sequence). The V segment lost 6 bases and the J segment 2 bases; nucleotides outside the gene matches: 4. The CDR3 runs 13 residues. CDR3 sequence reads: CASRQGPAYEQYF. CDR3 sequence (DNA): TGTGCCAGCAGACAGGGGCCTGCCTACGAGCAGTACTTC.

This clonotype was seen more than once but under ten times. The J gene is TRBJ1-1, the V gene TRBV5-6; 12 bases fit TRBD1. J gave up 11 bases and V 4 bases, and 6 bases lay outside the gene matches. The CDR3 runs to 13 residues. The germline V gene encodes CDR1 SGHDT and CDR2 YYEEEE. CDR3 DNA sequence: TGTGCCAGCAGCCCGGGACAGGGGGCAGCGGCTTTCTTT. Translation gives CASSPGQGAAAFF. The variable domain in full, completed from reference TRBV5-6 and TRBJ1-1, reads DAGVTQSPTHLIKTRGQQVTLRCSPKSGHDTVSWYQQALGQGPQFIFQYYEEEERQRGNFPDRFSGHQFPNYSSELNVNALLLGDSALYLCASSPGQGAAAFFGQGTRLTVV.

This clonotype was detected a few times. The chain couples TRBV20-1 to TRBJ2-5; D not resolved. The CDR3 runs 15 residues. Germline loops: CDR1 DFQATT, CDR2 SNEGSKA (reference sequence). With 0 bases removed from V and 2 bases from J, the gap between germline ends came to 13 bases. The DNA for the CDR3 is TGCAGTGCTAGAGATCTTGAGGTGAATCAAGAGACCCAGTACTTC. As protein: CSARDLEVNQETQYF.

This clonotype appeared many times. The chain carries TRBV6-2 or TRBV6-3 and TRBJ1-1; no clear D gene. V gave up 7 bases and J gave up 5 bases, with 8 bases separating them. The CDR3 contains 11 residues. The germline V gene encodes CDR1 MNHEY and CDR2 SVGEGT. The CDR3 DNA reads TGTGCCAGCAAGCAGTATACTGAAGCTTTCTTT. Residues: CASKQYTEAFF.

This clonotype was recorded many times. The chain joins TRBV28 to TRBJ2-3; the match to TRBD2 covers 8 bases. This CDR3 comprises 17 residues. The V and J ends lost 1 base and 3 bases, in that order; junction bases with no gene match: 9. Germline CDR1 reads MDHEN; CDR2 reads SYDVKM. In DNA, the CDR3 is TGTGCCAGCAGTTTATTCTTCTCCGGGAGGGAAACAGATACGCAGTATTTT. Protein product: CASSLFFSGRETDTQYF. The full variable domain, with the rest looked up from reference TRBV28 and TRBJ2-3, is DVKVTQSSRYLVKRTGEKVFLECVQDMDHENMFWYRQDPGLGLRLIYFSYDVKMKEKGDIPEGYSVSREKKERFSLILESASTNQTSMYLCASSLFFSGRETDTQYFGPGTRLTVL.

This clonotype was observed at least ten times. The rearrangement joins TRBV29-1 to TRBJ2-7, with 10 bases that match TRBD1. V lost 4 bases, J lost 6 bases, and 6 bases stayed unmatched. This CDR3 region has 13 residues. Per germline, CDR1 SQVTM and CDR2 ANQGSEA. The CDR3 DNA reads TGCAGCGTTGCGGGACAGGGGACTGCCGAGCAGTACTTC. The encoded protein is CSVAGQGTAEQYF.

Many counts were recorded for this clonotype. This chain links TRBV29-1 with TRBJ2-3; D is undetermined. CDR3 size: 10 residues. Trimming cost V 1 base and J 4 bases, with 0 bases left between them. In germline, CDR1 is SQVTM, CDR2 ANQGSEA. The CDR3: CSVEADTQYF. The CDR3 nucleotides read TGCAGCGTTGAAGCAGATACGCAGTATTTT.

Of note for this clonotype: Since a much larger clone is just one base distant, this may be a read error. The chain carries TRBV4-3 and TRBJ1-1; D gene uncertain. The CDR3 extends over 15 amino acids. V was shortened by 1 base and J by 4 bases, with 13 bases between the two germline ends. Germline values: CDR1 LGHNA, CDR2 YSLEER. As DNA, the CDR3 is TGCGCCAGCAGCCAAGGTTCCGGAATGAGCACTGAAGCTTTCTTT. Its translation is CASSQGSGMSTEAFF.

This clonotype was observed at least ten times. The V gene is TRBV7-9, the J gene TRBJ2-1; no firm D call. Trimming pared 1 base from V and 7 bases from J, leaving 5 bases between. Germline CDR1 and CDR2: SEHNR and FQNEAQ (reference sequence). The length of the CDR3 is 12 residues. The DNA of the CDR3 is TGTGCCAGCAGCTTAGGCCAGAATGAGCAGTTCTTC. Translation gives CASSLGQNEQFF.

The V call is TRBV6-2 or TRBV6-3, the J call TRBJ2-1; perhaps D is TRBD1 or TRBD2 (5 bases each). The CDR3 totals 12 residues. V gave up 6 bases and J gave up 12 bases, with 15 bases separating them. Germline CDR1 and CDR2: MNHEY and SVGEGT. CDR3 loop: CASSRGRDGQFF. The DNA for the CDR3 is TGTGCCAGCAGCCGGGGACGCGATGGGCAGTTCTTC.

The gene calls are TRBV19 and TRBJ2-3, with TRBD2 identical over 8 bases. The CDR3 totals 13 residues. In germline, CDR1 is LNHDA, CDR2 SQIVND (reference sequence). This CDR3 reads CVTAGGGEDTQYF. Here the CDR3 DNA reads TGTGTCACGGCGGGAGGAGGAGAAGATACGCAGTATTTT.

To note about this clonotype: A much larger clonotype is one base distant, so this may be a read error. This chain connects TRBV5-3 to TRBJ2-1, with D possibly matching TRBD1 (6 bases). TRBV5-3 is annotated as an ORF whose role is uncertain. There are 17 residues in the CDR3. The CDR3 DNA reads TGTGCCAGCAGCCATAATGTGGAACAGGGATACTACGATGAGCAGTTCTTC. The encoded protein is CASSHNVEQGYYDEQFF.